Sequencing of this T cell receptor beta chain was carried out in a study of spatial heterogeneity in lung cancer. Regarding time point: sample taken at primary tumor resection. CDR1 MNHNS and CDR2 SASEGT come from the germline V gene. The CDR3 totals 15 residues. This clonotype was recorded many times. One base away lies a much larger clone, so this may be a sequencing read error. TCRdb ran MiXCR on the 5' RACE reads and lists one entry per CDR3 protein. Of 5,300 or so distinct CDR3 sequences detected, more than 4% appear once; the ten largest clones hold nearly 9.5%. The receptor was derived from a female donor with early-stage non-small cell lung cancer. The genes are TRBV6-1 and TRBJ1-2, with TRBD1 matching over 10 bases. This specimen consisted of normal lung tissue next to the tumor, obtained at surgery. Here the CDR3 DNA reads TGTGCCAGCAGTTCCCGGGACAGGGGAATTGACGGCTACAACTTC. It translates to CASSSRDRGIDGYNF.